A single sample gave rise to the 30 T cell receptor beta chains below, sequenced in a study of control samples from healthy donors and cancer patients. Assay: immunoSEQ multiplex PCR; the TCRdb copy retains only in-frame clones and omits some. The table lists some 140,000 clones, about 94% of them singletons. Input material: blood. The source of these receptors is a man aged 35 to 55 in good health.

The rearrangement links TRBV28 to TRBJ1-1; D unresolved. V was trimmed by 4 bases and J by 0 bases, leaving 6 bases between them. CDR1 MDHEN and CDR2 SYDVKM come from the germline V gene. CDR3 length equals 13 residues. CDR3 coding DNA: TGTGCCAGCAGTTCGGGAATGAACACTGAAGCTTTCTTT. Translating gives CASSSGMNTEAFF.

The gene calls are TRBV29-1 and TRBJ1-4; no reliable D call. The CDR3 spans 14 residues. V lost 7 bases, J lost 4 bases, and 16 bases lay in between. Germline CDR1 reads SQVTM; CDR2 reads ANQGSEA. The CDR3 DNA is TGCAGCGCTCGTCCAGTGGCGAGTAATGAAAAACTGTTTTTT. It is translated as CSARPVASNEKLFF.

V and J are TRBV7-6 and TRBJ2-1; D may be TRBD1 or TRBD2 (5 bases each). Trimming removed 5 bases at V and 5 bases at J, with 13 bases between. Germline-derived CDR1 and CDR2 are SGHVS and FNYEAQ. The CDR3 runs 14 residues. The CDR3 DNA reads as TGTGCCAGCAGCACGGGACGGCACCACAATGAGCAGTTCTTC. It yields the protein CASSTGRHHNEQFF.

This clone was observed a single time. V usage is TRBV28 and J usage is TRBJ1-5, with 8 positions matching TRBD1. The CDR3 spans 18 residues. The V gene end was trimmed by 4 bases and the J gene end by 2 bases; junction bases not matched to a gene: 13. Germline lookup yields CDR1 MDHEN and CDR2 SYDVKM. The CDR3 reads CASSSLSTGVQGNQPQHF. In DNA form, the CDR3 reads TGTGCCAGCAGTTCATTATCGACAGGGGTTCAGGGCAATCAGCCCCAGCATTTT.

A single count supports this clone. The chain is built from TRBV5-4 and TRBJ1-4, with TRBD1 matching over 10 bases. Germline assignment: CDR1 SGHNT and CDR2 YYREEE (reference sequence). V shed 4 bases and J 2 bases; nucleotides not matched to a gene: 5. The CDR3 runs to 16 residues. The CDR3 DNA is TGTGCCAGCAGCCCCGGGACAGGGGCGACTAATGAAAAACTGTTTTTT. Amino acid sequence: CASSPGTGATNEKLFF.

The DNA of the CDR3 is TGTGCCAGCAGCGCACTGGGACACTCTAATGAAAAACTGTTTTTT. It codes for CASSALGHSNEKLFF. The V and J genes are TRBV9 and TRBJ1-4, with a weak D call TRBD1 (6 bases). The germline CDR1 and CDR2 sequences are SGDLS and YYNGEE. The CDR3 is 15 residues long. Deletions cut 3 bases from V and 3 bases from J, with 12 bases between.

This chain uses TRBV19 with TRBJ1-2, with a tentative D call TRBD1 (6 bases). Looked up from germline, CDR1 is LNHDA and CDR2 is SQIVND (reference sequence). The CDR3 length is 15 residues. V was cut by 7 bases and J by 0 bases, with 15 bases left in between. For the CDR3, the DNA is TGTGCCAGTACCGCGGGACAAGCCTCTAACTATGGCTACACCTTC. Amino acids: CASTAGQASNYGYTF.

The chain has TRBV24-1 and TRBJ2-7; 11 nucleotides agree with TRBD1. Germline lookup yields CDR1 KGHDR and CDR2 SFDVKD. The CDR3 loop spans 15 amino acids. V trimming: 4 bases; J trimming: 2 bases; junction bases outside the gene matches: 3. CDR3 residues: CATSEGQGVPYEQYF. The CDR3 DNA follows: TGTGCCACCAGTGAGGGACAGGGGGTTCCCTACGAGCAGTACTTC.

The chain has TRBV29-1 and TRBJ2-3; D remains unclear. Germline V CDR1 and CDR2: SQVTM, ANQGSEA. The germline V and J ends were trimmed by 6 bases and 4 bases, with 11 bases remaining between them. This CDR3 has 12 residues. DNA for the CDR3: TGCAGCGTGTCGAGGTTTGCAGATACGCAGTATTTT. It codes for CSVSRFADTQYF.

This clone appeared a single time. The chain uses TRBV7-2 and TRBJ1-1, with TRBD1 as a possible D gene (5 bases). The CDR3 is made up of 15 amino acids. V shed 6 bases and J shed 5 bases, with 19 bases lying between them. Germline CDR1 and CDR2: SGHTA and FQGNSA. Here the CDR3 reads CASSLSQGVGTEAFF. The CDR3 DNA sequence: TGTGCCAGCAGTCTTAGCCAGGGTGTGGGAACTGAAGCTTTCTTT.

This clone was seen a few times. The V call is TRBV12-5, the J call TRBJ2-2; perhaps D is TRBD1 or TRBD2 (5 bases each). CDR3 length: 13 residues. V gave up 6 bases and J gave up 9 bases, with 14 bases separating them. The V gene's germline CDR1 is LGHNT and CDR2 FRNRAP. The CDR3 here is CASGPEGPRELFF. The CDR3 DNA is TGTGCTAGTGGCCCAGAGGGGCCCCGGGAGCTGTTTTTT.

V and J are TRBV6-5 and TRBJ1-5, with unresolved D. The germline V gene has CDR1 MNHEY and CDR2 SVGAGI. Deletions cut 2 bases from V and 7 bases from J, with 9 bases between. CDR3 size: 13 residues. The DNA for the CDR3 is TGTGCCAGCAGTTACGAGCGCGGGCAGCCCCAGCATTTT. It specifies CASSYERGQPQHF.

J is TRBJ2-1 and V is TRBV5-1, with 8 bases matching TRBD1. The CDR3 has 15 amino acids. Per the germline V gene, CDR1 is SGHRS and CDR2 is YFSETQ. After removal of 7 bases from V and 7 bases from J, the junction contained 13 bases not matched to a gene. CDR3 protein: CASRPGQGIPNEQFF. CDR3 nucleotides: TGCGCCAGCCGACCCGGACAGGGTATTCCGAATGAGCAGTTCTTC.

V usage is TRBV21-1 and J usage is TRBJ1-2. TRBV21-1 is marked as a pseudogene. CDR3 length: 16 residues. The CDR3 loop reads CASSKVGRGDFYGYTF. As DNA, the CDR3 is TGTGCCAGCAGCAAAGTAGGGAGAGGTGACTTCTATGGCTACACCTTC.

The chain employs TRBV2 and TRBJ1-4; D is possibly TRBD1 (6 bases). Germline CDR1 and CDR2: SNHLY and FYNNEI. The CDR3 is made up of 17 amino acids. V lost 6 bases and J 4 bases, leaving 21 bases between the germline ends. The CDR3 is CASRDGGARPFNEKLFF. DNA of the CDR3: TGTGCCAGCAGAGATGGGGGGGCCCGGCCTTTTAATGAAAAACTGTTTTTT.

A single count supports this clone. The V call is TRBV11-2, the J call TRBJ2-7; D may be TRBD2 (6 bases). Germline V lookup: CDR1 SGHAT, CDR2 FQNNGV. V was clipped by 1 base and J by 5 bases, with 12 bases between them. The CDR3 runs to 14 residues. CDR3 protein: CASSLVLGGDEQYF. CDR3 DNA: TGTGCCAGCAGCTTAGTTCTGGGAGGCGACGAGCAGTACTTC.

The chain combines TRBV5-5 with TRBJ2-2, with TRBD2 identical over 10 bases. V shed 4 bases, J shed 5 bases, and the junction held 8 bases outside the gene matches. The CDR3 covers 16 residues. Germline V lookup: CDR1 SGHKS, CDR2 YYEKEE (reference sequence). For the CDR3, the DNA is TGTGCCAGCAGCCGGATAGCGGGGGGAAGGACCGGGGAGCTGTTTTTT. The encoded protein is CASSRIAGGRTGELFF.

This CDR3 reads CASSKGRNVNYGYTF. The CDR3 coding sequence is TGTGCCAGCAGCAAGGGACGGAATGTTAACTATGGCTACACCTTC. The rearrangement joins TRBV7-6 to TRBJ1-2; D might be TRBD1 (5 bases). Germline loops: CDR1 SGHVS, CDR2 FNYEAQ. The CDR3 totals 15 residues. V was clipped by 5 bases and J by 1 base, with 14 bases between them.

This chain uses TRBV11-2 with TRBJ1-2, with 8 nucleotides matching TRBD1. V shed 1 base, J shed 3 bases, and the junction held 10 bases outside the gene matches. Per the germline V gene, CDR1 is SGHAT and CDR2 is FQNNGV. The CDR3 covers 17 residues. The CDR3 loop reads CASSLGVGAGGDYGYTF. DNA for the CDR3: TGTGCCAGCAGCTTAGGCGTGGGGGCAGGGGGCGACTATGGCTACACCTTC.

This clone was seen only once. This rearrangement joins TRBV6-2 or TRBV6-3 to TRBJ2-3, with TRBD2 matching 12 bases. CDR3 length: 17 residues. The germline CDR1 and CDR2 sequences are MNHEY and SVGEGT. The J segment lost 5 bases and the V segment lost 5 bases, leaving 11 bases of the junction unmatched. Here the CDR3 DNA reads TGTGCCAGCAGTACCACGGCTAGCGGGGGGGCCAGAGATACGCAGTATTTT. Protein: CASSTTASGGARDTQYF.

This clone was counted between two and nine times. The chain carries TRBV27 and TRBJ1-2; possible D gene TRBD1, 6 bases. Germline CDR1 MNHEY, CDR2 SMNVEV (reference sequence). The CDR3 has 14 amino acids. Trimming left V 6 bases short and J 5 bases short, with 16 bases between. CDR3 region: CASRKNQQGYGYTF. The CDR3 DNA reads TGTGCCAGCAGAAAAAACCAACAGGGTTATGGCTACACCTTC.

The count of this clone is one. The chain links TRBV6-5 to TRBJ1-1; no clear D. CDR1 and CDR2 from the germline V gene are MNHEY and SVGAGI. The CDR3 runs 16 residues. V was trimmed by 2 bases and J by 1 base, leaving 14 bases between them. The CDR3 is CASSYPASASNTEAFF. CDR3 nucleotide sequence: TGTGCCAGCAGTTACCCTGCTTCGGCCTCGAACACTGAAGCTTTCTTT.

Here the CDR3 reads CASRGTDSTGELFF. DNA for the CDR3: TGTGCCAGCAGGGGGACAGATTCCACCGGGGAGCTGTTTTTT. The chain combines TRBV7-9 with TRBJ2-2, with 7 nucleotides matching TRBD1. V gave up 6 bases and J gave up 4 bases; unmatched junction bases: 5. This CDR3 contains 14 residues. Germline lookup yields CDR1 SEHNR and CDR2 FQNEAQ (reference sequence).

The chain couples TRBV5-1 to TRBJ1-1, with 8 bases matching TRBD1. Germline trimming cut 4 bases from V and 11 bases from J; bases unmatched to any gene: 13. The germline gives CDR1 SGHRS, CDR2 YFSETQ. The CDR3 length is 14 residues. DNA of the CDR3: TGCGCCAGCAGCCCTGGACAGGGTGGAAGTCGGGCTTTCTTT. Protein sequence: CASSPGQGGSRAFF.

J is TRBJ1-1 and V is TRBV18; no clear D gene. Between the trimmed V and J ends, which lost 3 bases and 0 bases, there was a span of 8 bases. The CDR3 runs 14 residues. The germline V gene encodes CDR1 KGHSH and CDR2 LQKENI. CDR3 DNA sequence: TGTGCCAGCTCACCTTCCTCTGTGAACACTGAAGCTTTCTTT. Amino acid sequence: CASSPSSVNTEAFF.

The chain has TRBV7-9 and TRBJ1-6; unclear D gene. V was cut by 4 bases and J by 7 bases, with 8 bases left in between. Germline V gene sequence: CDR1 SEHNR, CDR2 FQNEAQ (reference sequence). The CDR3 runs 13 residues. The CDR3 DNA sequence: TGTGCCAGCAGCTCGACTGGAAATTCACCCCTCCACTTT. Amino acids: CASSSTGNSPLHF.

This chain links TRBV5-6 with TRBJ2-2; tentatively, D is TRBD1 (6 bases). The germline V gene has CDR1 SGHDT and CDR2 YYEEEE. The CDR3 length is 17 residues. V lost 6 bases and J 1 base, leaving 19 bases between the germline ends. Here the CDR3 reads CASIPRGGSLNTGELFF. CDR3 bases: TGTGCCAGCATCCCCAGGGGCGGGTCTCTGAACACCGGGGAGCTGTTTTTT.

The gene calls are TRBV6-1 and TRBJ2-2; D gene unclear. V lost 2 bases and J 5 bases, leaving 9 bases between the germline ends. The germline V gene encodes CDR1 MNHNS and CDR2 SASEGT. The CDR3 is 14 amino acids. As DNA, the CDR3 is TGTGCCAGCAGTGAACTAACCCTGACCGGGGAGCTGTTTTTT. Translated: CASSELTLTGELFF.

This clone was counted a single time. V is TRBV3-1 (or the pseudogene TRBV3-2) and J is TRBJ1-1; possibly TRBD1 for D (5 bases). Germline lookup yields CDR1 LGHDT and CDR2 YNNKEL (reference sequence). This CDR3 is 12 amino acids long. Trimming left V 0 bases short and J 8 bases short, with 7 bases between. This CDR3 is CASSQEEGEAFF. CDR3 sequence (DNA): TGTGCCAGCAGCCAAGAGGAGGGGGAAGCTTTCTTT.

The DNA for the CDR3 is TGTGCCAGCAGTGTCCCGTACGGCAATAATTCACCCCTCCACTTT. It is translated as CASSVPYGNNSPLHF. The chain uses TRBV2 and TRBJ1-6; D is unresolved. Germline CDR1 SNHLY, CDR2 FYNNEI. This CDR3 region has 15 residues. V was clipped by 4 bases and J by 5 bases, with 12 bases between them.